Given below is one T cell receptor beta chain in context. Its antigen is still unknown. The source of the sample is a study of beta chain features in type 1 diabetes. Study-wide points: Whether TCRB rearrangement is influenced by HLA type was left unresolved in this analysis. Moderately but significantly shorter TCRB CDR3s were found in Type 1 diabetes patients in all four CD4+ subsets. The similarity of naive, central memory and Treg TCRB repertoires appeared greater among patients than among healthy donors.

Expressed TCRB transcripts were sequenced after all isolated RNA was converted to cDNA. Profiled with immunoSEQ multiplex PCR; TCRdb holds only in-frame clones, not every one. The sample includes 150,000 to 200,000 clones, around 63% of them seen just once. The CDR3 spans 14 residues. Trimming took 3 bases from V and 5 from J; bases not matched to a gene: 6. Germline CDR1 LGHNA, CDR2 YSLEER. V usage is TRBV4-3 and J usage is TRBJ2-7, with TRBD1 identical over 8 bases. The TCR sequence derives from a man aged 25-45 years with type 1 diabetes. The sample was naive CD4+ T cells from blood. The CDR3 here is CASSHLLQGDEQYF. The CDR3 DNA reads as TGCGCCAGCAGCCACCTCCTACAGGGGGACGAGCAGTACTTC.